This entry is about one T cell receptor beta chain. Its antigen is as yet unknown. Between the trimmed V and J ends, which lost 3 bases and 0 bases, there was a span of 12 bases. CDR1 and CDR2 from the germline V gene are MGHRA and YSYEKL. The CDR3 contains 15 residues. Clones were read by immunoSEQ multiplex PCR, and TCRdb kept only the in-frame ones, dropping some. The sample consists of over 110,000 clones, just under 95% of them appearing once. These data originate in a study of T cell responses to AZD1222 COVID-19 vaccine. Findings of the study overall: Repertoire sampling was restricted to post-peak T cell response timepoints. Donor demographics were predominantly white British with a female majority; clonal diversity may be underestimated. Across spike, vaccine-associated CD4 TCRs were found, dominant at 160-218 and 743-854. Just five or six AZD1222 recipients were seropositive at baseline.

The chain links TRBV4-1 to TRBJ2-7, with TRBD2 as a possible D gene (5 bases). Sequencing used peripheral blood, obtained after recovery from COVID-19. This TCR came from an adult who had recovered from COVID-19. The CDR3 DNA follows: TGCGCCAGCAGCCAGGAACCACGGGGCTCCTACGAGCAGTACTTC. Protein product: CASSQEPRGSYEQYF.